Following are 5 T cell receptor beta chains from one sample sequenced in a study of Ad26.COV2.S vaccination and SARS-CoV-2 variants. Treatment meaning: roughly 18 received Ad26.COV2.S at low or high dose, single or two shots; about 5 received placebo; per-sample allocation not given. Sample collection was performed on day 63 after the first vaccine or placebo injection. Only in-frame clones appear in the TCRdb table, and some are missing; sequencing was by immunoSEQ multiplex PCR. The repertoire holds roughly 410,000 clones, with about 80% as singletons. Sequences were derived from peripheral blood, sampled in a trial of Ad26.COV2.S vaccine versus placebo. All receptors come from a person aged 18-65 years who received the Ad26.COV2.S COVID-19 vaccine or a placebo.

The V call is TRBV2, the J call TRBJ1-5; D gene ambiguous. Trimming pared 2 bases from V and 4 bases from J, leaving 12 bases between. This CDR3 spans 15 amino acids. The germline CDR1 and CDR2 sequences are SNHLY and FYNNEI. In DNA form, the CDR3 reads TGTGCCAGCAGTGAATCCGGCCAAATGAATCAGCCCCAGCATTTT. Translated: CASSESGQMNQPQHF. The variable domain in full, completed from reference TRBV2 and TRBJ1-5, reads EPEVTQTPSHQVTQMGQEVILRCVPISNHLYFYWYRQILGQKVEFLVSFYNNEISEKSEIFDDQFSVERPDGSNFTLKIRSTKLEDSAMYFCASSESGQMNQPQHFGDGTRLSIL.

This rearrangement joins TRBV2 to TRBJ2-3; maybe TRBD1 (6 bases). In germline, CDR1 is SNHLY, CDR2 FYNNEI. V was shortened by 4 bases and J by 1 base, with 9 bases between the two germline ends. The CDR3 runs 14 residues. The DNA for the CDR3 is TGTGCCAGCAGTGTAGGGGGTGGCACAGATACGCAGTATTTT. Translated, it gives CASSVGGGTDTQYF.

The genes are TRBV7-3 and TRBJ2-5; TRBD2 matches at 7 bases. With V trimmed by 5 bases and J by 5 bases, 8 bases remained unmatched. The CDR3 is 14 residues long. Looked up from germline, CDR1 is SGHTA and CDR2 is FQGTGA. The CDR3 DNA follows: TGTGCCAGCAGCCGATGGGGGGGAGTTGAGACCCAGTACTTC. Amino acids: CASSRWGGVETQYF.

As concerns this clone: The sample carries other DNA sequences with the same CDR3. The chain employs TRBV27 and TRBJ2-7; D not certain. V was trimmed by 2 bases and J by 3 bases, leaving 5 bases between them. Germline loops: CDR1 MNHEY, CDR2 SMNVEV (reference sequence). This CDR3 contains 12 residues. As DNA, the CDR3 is TGTGCCAGCAGTTTAGGCGGCTACGAGCAGTACTTC. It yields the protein CASSLGGYEQYF.

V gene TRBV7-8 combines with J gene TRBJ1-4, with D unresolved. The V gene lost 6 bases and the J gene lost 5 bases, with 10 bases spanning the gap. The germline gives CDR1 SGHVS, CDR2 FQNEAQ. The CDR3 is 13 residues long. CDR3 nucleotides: TGTGCCAGCAGTGGACGGCTAAATGAAAAACTGTTTTTT. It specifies CASSGRLNEKLFF.